Listed here is a single TCR beta chain. The target of this receptor is not known. Within one base of it there is no much larger clone, and no base qualities were kept. The sample belongs to a study of cytomegalovirus exposure and HLA in healthy donors (dated by TCRdb to about 2017). The study in broad terms: The 700 or so repertoires of the first cohort and the roughly 110 validation repertoires were produced on the same platform, according to a later analysis. The study aimed to test whether signatures of past pathogen exposure could be identified by cataloging public T cell receptors. A separate validation cohort of approximately 120 different subjects was used in addition to the approximately 670-subject first cohort. High-throughput TCR immunosequencing, statistical association of individual TCRs with disease status, and machine learning were combined to predict cytomegalovirus infection status. What the work shows at the level of the full study, not this receptor alone: A later analysis had no HLA typing for the validation cohort, so co-occurrence there was scored across all 110 or so repertoires. It was suggested by the authors that the approach could potentially be generalized to other disease states and immunological phenotypes. Three of the identified cytomegalovirus-associated TCR beta chains were confirmed in vitro to be specific for cytomegalovirus antigens. In the study, 150 to 200 TCR beta chains were listed as associated with cytomegalovirus. The classifier was reported to diagnose cytomegalovirus status with high specificity and sensitivity in both the original and validation cohorts. Of the cluster scores, roughly 93% were above 0 in a later analysis, which found that TCRs clustered in the first cohort also tended to co-occur in the 120 validation repertoires. While some public TCRs were present in many individuals, most TCR sequences turned up only very rarely across donors.

The donors belonged to the validation cohort of about 130 subjects, which was separate from the approximately 700-subject first cohort. From cysteine to phenylalanine, the CDR3 is 13 amino acids long. The kept DNA is CDR3 alone, 39 bases in frame from the first base. V lost 4 bases and J lost 6 bases; the stretch between them is 13 bases long. The germline V gene (reference sequence) provides CDR1 SGHNT and CDR2 YYREEE. Preparation of the library involved the immunoSEQ multiplex PCR assay. The authors' pipeline ran thus. To diagnose cytomegalovirus status from the catalog of TCR beta chain sequences, a statistical classification framework was built. TCRdb carries this immuneACCESS record with in-frame sequences only. Its versions omit some clonotypes, under half of them owing to an unresolved V gene in the studies checked, with the rest unexplained. V and J calls and clone size follow that table, whereas D and trimming were derived from the DNA. Present in this sample are around 130,000 clones, roughly 86% of which were seen just once. 3% to 4% of the sample rests with the top ten.

Source material: PBMCs. The chain is made from TRBV5-4 and TRBJ1-2; no D segment can be confidently identified. This sequence was found in a man in his thirties or forties in good health and CMV-seronegative. The CDR3 protein sequence reads: CASSGLGRDGYTF. The sequence in DNA is TGTGCCAGCAGCGGGTTAGGGCGGGATGGCTACACCTTC.